This record covers a single T cell receptor (beta chain). The antigen is undetermined. The table came from immunoSEQ multiplex PCR; TCRdb's copy has only in-frame clones and leaves some out. The sample yields some 2.1 million clones, roughly 96% seen once. This specimen comes from a study of shared clonotypes between healthy human individuals. Regarding the study as a whole: Some clonotypes were shared by all four sorted-subset donors, while others were not shared. The non-shared ones had lower generation probabilities than the shared ones.

V trimming: 4 bases; J trimming: 6 bases; junction bases outside the gene matches: 3. Germline CDR1 SGHNT, CDR2 YYREEE (reference sequence). The CDR3 sequence is 14 residues long. This chain joins TRBV5-4 and TRBJ2-1; 11 bases align to TRBD2. This receptor was obtained from a man younger than 35 in good health. The sequencing input was naive CD4+ T cells sorted from blood. Subset of the sample: CD45RA+ positively selected. The CDR3 DNA sequence: TGTGCCAGCAGCCAGGGACTAGCGGTCAATGAGCAGTTCTTC. It codes for CASSQGLAVNEQFF.